The present T cell receptor (beta chain) was sequenced within a study of blood T cell repertoires in COVID-19. Study context: From the United States, Italy and Spain came samples of acute and convalescent COVID-19. Sample material is recorded as cDNA or gDNA derived from T cells, B-cell-depleted T cells, or PBMCs.

From germline, CDR1 is ENHRY and CDR2 SYGVKD. This CDR3 region has 12 residues. V was pared by 11 bases and J by 2 bases, with 13 bases between. The data were produced by immunoSEQ multiplex PCR, yet TCRdb's version contains in-frame clones alone and is incomplete. The profile covers about 260,000 clones, with 65% to 90% appearing a single time and 13% taken by the ten largest. This sequence was found in a human donor in a cohort sampled during active COVID-19. The specimen sequenced was peripheral blood. The chain employs TRBV10-3 and TRBJ2-7; D might be TRBD2 (5 bases). The CDR3 region has the DNA TGTGCCGCGGGTAGTAGAGCCTACGAGCAGTACTTC. Its translation is CAAGSRAYEQYF.